This T cell receptor beta chain is drawn from a study of T cells after yellow fever vaccination. As for the study in general: Fractions with few cells were prepared using SMART-Seq v4 Ultra Low Input.

Notes on the study in general: Boosting was followed by the reappearance of most primary-vaccination clones (around 95% CD4, roughly 90% CD8).

This CDR3 has 18 amino acids. Per germline, CDR1 SGHRS and CDR2 YFSETQ. The ends were cut back, 0 bases at V and 4 bases at J, with 21 bases in the middle. The sample holds a few counts of this clonotype. The antigen is not known. Using its own MiXCR run on the 5' RACE reads, TCRdb lists one record per CDR3 protein. This sample has some 500,000 distinct CDR3 sequences, with roughly 13% found just once. The chain joins TRBV5-1 to TRBJ2-3; D is unresolved. Sequences were derived from PBMCs, sampled on the day of the yellow fever booster vaccination. This TCR derives from a man in his thirties or forties who received the YFV17D yellow fever vaccine. CDR3 amino acids: CASSLGLFDKNRADTQYF. The CDR3 DNA reads as TGCGCCAGCAGCTTGGGGTTATTTGACAAAAACCGCGCAGATACGCAGTATTTT. Full variable domain (missing parts from reference TRBV5-1 and TRBJ2-3): KAGVTQTPRYLIKTRGQQVTLSCSPISGHRSVSWYQQTPGQGLQFLFEYFSETQRNKGNFPGRFSGRQFSNSRSEMNVSTLELGDSALYLCASSLGLFDKNRADTQYFGPGTRLTVL.